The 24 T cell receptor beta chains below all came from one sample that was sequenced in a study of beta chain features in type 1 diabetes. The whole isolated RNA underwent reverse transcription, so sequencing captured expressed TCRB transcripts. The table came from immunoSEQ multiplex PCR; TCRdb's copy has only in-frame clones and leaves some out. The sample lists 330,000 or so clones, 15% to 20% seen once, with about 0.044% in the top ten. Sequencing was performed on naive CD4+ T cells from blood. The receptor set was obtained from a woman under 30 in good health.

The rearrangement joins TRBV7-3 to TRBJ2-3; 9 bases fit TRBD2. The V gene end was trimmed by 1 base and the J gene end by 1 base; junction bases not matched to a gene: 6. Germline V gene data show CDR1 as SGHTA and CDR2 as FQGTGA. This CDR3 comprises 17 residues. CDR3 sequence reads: CASSLSPGLAGTDTQYF. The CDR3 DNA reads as TGTGCCAGCAGCTTAAGCCCGGGACTAGCAGGCACAGATACGCAGTATTTT.

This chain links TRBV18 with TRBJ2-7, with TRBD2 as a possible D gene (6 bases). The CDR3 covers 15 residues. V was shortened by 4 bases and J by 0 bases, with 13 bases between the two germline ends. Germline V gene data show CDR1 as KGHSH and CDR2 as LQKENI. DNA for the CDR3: TGTGCCAGCTCACTGTCCAGGACTATCTCCTACGAGCAGTACTTC. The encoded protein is CASSLSRTISYEQYF.

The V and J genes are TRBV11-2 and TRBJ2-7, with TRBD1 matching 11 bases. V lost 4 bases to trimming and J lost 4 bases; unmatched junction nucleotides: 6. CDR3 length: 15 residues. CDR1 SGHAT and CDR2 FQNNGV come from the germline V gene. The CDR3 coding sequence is TGTGCCAGCAGCTCCGGACAGGGGGCAAGGTACGAGCAGTACTTC. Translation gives CASSSGQGARYEQYF.

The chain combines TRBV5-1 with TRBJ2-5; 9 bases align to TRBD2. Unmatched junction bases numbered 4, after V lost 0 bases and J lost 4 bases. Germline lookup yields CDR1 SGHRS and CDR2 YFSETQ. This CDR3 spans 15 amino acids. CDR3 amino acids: CASSLGLAAGETQYF. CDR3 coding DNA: TGCGCCAGCAGCTTGGGACTAGCGGCAGGAGAGACCCAGTACTTC. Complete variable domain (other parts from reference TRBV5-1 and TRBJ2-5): KAGVTQTPRYLIKTRGQQVTLSCSPISGHRSVSWYQQTPGQGLQFLFEYFSETQRNKGNFPGRFSGRQFSNSRSEMNVSTLELGDSALYLCASSLGLAAGETQYFGPGTRLLVL.

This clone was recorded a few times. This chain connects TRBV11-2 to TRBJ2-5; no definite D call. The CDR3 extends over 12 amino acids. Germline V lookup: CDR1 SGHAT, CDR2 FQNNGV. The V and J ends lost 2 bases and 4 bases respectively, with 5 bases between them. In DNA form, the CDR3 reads TGTGCCAGCAGCTTATCCCGAGAGACCCAGTACTTC. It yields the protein CASSLSRETQYF.

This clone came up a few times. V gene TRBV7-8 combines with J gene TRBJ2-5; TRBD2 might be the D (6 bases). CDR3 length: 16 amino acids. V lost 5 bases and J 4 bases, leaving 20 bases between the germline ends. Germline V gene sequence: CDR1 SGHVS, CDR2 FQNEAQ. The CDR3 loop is CASSAGGTQLRETQYF. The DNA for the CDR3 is TGTGCCAGCAGCGCCGGCGGGACGCAGCTCCGAGAGACCCAGTACTTC.

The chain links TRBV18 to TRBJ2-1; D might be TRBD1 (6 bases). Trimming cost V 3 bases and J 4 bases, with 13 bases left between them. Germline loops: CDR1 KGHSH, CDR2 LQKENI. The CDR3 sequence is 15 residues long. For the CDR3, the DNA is TGTGCCAGCTCACCCTCAGGGGTTCGTTACAATGAGCAGTTCTTC. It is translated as CASSPSGVRYNEQFF.

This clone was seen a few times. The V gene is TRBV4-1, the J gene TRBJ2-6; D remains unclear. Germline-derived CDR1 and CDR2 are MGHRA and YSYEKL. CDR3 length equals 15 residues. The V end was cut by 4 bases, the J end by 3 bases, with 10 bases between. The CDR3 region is CASSPVVSGANVLTF. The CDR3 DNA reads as TGCGCCAGCAGCCCCGTGGTGAGTGGGGCCAACGTCCTGACTTTC.

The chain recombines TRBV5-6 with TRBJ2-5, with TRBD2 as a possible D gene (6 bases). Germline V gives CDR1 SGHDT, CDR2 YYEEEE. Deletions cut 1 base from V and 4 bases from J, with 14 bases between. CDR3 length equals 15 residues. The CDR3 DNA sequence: TGTGCCAGCAGCTTGAAGGGGCCCGGGGGAGAGACCCAGTACTTC. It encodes CASSLKGPGGETQYF.

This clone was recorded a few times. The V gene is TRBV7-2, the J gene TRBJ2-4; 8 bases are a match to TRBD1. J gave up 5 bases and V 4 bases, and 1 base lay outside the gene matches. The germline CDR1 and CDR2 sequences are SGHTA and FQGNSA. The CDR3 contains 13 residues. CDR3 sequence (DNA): TGTGCCAGCAGCTGGGGACAGGAAAACATTCAGTACTTC. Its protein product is CASSWGQENIQYF.

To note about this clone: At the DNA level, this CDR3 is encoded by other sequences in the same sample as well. The CDR3 here is CASSYSTGNYGYTF. The CDR3 DNA follows: TGTGCCAGCAGTTACTCGACGGGGAACTATGGCTACACCTTC. The J gene is TRBJ1-2, the V gene TRBV6-5; D not certain. Per the germline V gene, CDR1 is MNHEY and CDR2 is SVGAGI. Trimming shortened V by 0 bases and J by 2 bases, and 7 bases separated the two germline ends. The CDR3 sequence is 14 residues long.

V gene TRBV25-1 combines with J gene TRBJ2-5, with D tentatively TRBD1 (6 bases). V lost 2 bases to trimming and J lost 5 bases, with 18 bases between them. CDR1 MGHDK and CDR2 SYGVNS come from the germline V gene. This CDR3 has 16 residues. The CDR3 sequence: CASSEQDRAGGETQYF. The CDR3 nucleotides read TGTGCCAGCAGTGAACAGGACAGAGCAGGAGGTGAGACCCAGTACTTC.

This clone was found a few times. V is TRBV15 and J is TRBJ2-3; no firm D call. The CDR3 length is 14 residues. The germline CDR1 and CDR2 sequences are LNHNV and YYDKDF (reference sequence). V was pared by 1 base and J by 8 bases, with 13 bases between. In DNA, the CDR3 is TGTGCCACCAGCAGAGGCCAGGTTCCCACTACGCAGTATTTT. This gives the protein CATSRGQVPTTQYF.

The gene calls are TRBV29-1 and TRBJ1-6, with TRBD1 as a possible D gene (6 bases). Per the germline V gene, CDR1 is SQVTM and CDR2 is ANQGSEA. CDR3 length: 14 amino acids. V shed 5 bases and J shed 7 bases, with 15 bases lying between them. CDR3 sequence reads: CSVREGTRNSPLHF. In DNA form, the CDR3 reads TGCAGCGTTCGTGAGGGGACACGAAATTCACCCCTCCACTTT.

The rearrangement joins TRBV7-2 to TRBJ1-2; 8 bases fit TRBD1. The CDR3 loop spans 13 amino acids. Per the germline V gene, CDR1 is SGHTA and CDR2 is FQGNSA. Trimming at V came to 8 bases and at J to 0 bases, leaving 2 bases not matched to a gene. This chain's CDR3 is CASGQGSNYGYTF. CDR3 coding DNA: TGTGCCAGCGGACAGGGTTCTAACTATGGCTACACCTTC.

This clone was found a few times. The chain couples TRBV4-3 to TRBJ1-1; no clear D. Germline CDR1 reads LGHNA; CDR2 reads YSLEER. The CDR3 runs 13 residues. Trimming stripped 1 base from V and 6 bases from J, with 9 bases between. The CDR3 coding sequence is TGCGCCAGCAGCCAAGTTTCCCGGTCTGAAGCTTTCTTT. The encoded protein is CASSQVSRSEAFF.

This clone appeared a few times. The DNA for the CDR3 is TGTGCCAGCCCTGCTGGAGACAGGGGGAACCATGGCTACACCTTC. Its translation: CASPAGDRGNHGYTF. The chain employs TRBV18 and TRBJ1-2; 9 bases agree with TRBD1. J lost 6 bases, V lost 8 bases, and 13 bases had no gene match. CDR3 length equals 15 residues. Germline values: CDR1 KGHSH, CDR2 LQKENI.

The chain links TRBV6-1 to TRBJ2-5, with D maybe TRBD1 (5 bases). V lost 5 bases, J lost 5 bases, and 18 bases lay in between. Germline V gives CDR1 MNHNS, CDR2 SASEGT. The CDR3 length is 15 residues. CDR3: CASSLQGSSRETQYF. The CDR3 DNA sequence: TGTGCCAGCAGTCTGCAGGGCTCCTCCCGGGAGACCCAGTACTTC.

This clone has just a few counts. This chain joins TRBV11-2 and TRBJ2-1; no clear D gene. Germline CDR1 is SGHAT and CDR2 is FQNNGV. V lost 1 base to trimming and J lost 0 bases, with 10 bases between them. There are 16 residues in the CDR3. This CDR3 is CASSLGAVSSYNEQFF. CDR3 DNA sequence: TGTGCCAGCAGCTTAGGTGCGGTAAGCTCCTACAATGAGCAGTTCTTC.

The CDR3 here is CAIRGGANTEAFF. In DNA form, the CDR3 reads TGTGCCATCCGGGGAGGAGCCAACACTGAAGCTTTCTTT. This chain joins TRBV7-9 and TRBJ1-1; D is undetermined. With 10 bases removed from V and 2 bases from J, the gap between germline ends came to 14 bases. Germline CDR1 and CDR2: SEHNR and FQNEAQ (reference sequence). This CDR3 is built from 13 residues. The whole variable domain, filled in from reference TRBV7-9 and TRBJ1-1, reads DTGVSQNPRHKITKRGQNVTFRCDPISEHNRLYWYRQTLGQGPEFLTYFQNEAQLEKSRLLSDRFSAERPKGSFSTLEIQRTEQGDSAMYLCAIRGGANTEAFFGQGTRLTVV.

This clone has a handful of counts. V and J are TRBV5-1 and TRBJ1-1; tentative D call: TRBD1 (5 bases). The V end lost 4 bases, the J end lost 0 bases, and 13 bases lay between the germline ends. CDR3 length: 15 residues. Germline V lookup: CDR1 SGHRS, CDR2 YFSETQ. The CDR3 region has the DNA TGCGCCAGCAGCACAGGTCGCAGGATGAACACTGAAGCTTTCTTT. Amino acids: CASSTGRRMNTEAFF.

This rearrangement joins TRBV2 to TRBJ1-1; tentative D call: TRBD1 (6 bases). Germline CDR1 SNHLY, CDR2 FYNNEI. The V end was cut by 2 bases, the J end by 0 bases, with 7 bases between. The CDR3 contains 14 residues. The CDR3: CASSEQGLNTEAFF. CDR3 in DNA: TGTGCCAGCAGTGAACAGGGGTTGAACACTGAAGCTTTCTTT.

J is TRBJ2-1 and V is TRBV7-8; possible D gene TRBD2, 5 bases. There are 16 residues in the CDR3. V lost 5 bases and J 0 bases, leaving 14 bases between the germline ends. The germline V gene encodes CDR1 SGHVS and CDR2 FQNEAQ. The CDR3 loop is CASSLGTRPSYNEQFF. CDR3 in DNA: TGTGCCAGCAGCCTGGGCACTAGGCCCTCCTACAATGAGCAGTTCTTC.

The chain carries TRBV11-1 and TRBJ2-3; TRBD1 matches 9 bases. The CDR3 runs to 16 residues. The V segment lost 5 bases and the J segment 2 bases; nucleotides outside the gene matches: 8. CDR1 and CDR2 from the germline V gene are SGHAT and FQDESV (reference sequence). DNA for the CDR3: TGTGCCAGCAGCCGCGGACAGGGGACCTACACAGATACGCAGTATTTT. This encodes CASSRGQGTYTDTQYF.